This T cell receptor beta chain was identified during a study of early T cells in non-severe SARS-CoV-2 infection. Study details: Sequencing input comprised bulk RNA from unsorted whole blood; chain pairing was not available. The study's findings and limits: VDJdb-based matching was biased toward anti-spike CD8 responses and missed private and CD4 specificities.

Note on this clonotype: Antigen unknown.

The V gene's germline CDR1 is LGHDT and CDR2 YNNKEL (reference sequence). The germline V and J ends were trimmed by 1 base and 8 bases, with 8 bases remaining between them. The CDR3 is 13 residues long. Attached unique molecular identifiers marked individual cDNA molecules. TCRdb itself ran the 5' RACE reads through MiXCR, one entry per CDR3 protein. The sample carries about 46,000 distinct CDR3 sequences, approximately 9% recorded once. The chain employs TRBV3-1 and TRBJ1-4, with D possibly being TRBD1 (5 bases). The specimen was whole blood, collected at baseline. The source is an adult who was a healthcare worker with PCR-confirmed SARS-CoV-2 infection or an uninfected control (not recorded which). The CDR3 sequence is CASSQGGREKLFF. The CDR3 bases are TGTGCCAGCAGCCAAGGGGGACGGGAAAAACTGTTTTTT.